One T cell receptor (beta chain) is described in this entry. Its antigen is unidentified. These donors counted as nominally healthy when sampled, but unrecorded immune exposures were likely. The data belong to a study of cytomegalovirus exposure and HLA in healthy donors. Study-level findings and limits: In a later analysis, specific HLA alleles were associated with about 18,000 TCR beta sequences at a 0.05 false discovery rate.

Both 60 Vbeta primers and 13 Jbeta primers went into the PCR. The data were produced by immunoSEQ multiplex PCR, yet TCRdb's version contains in-frame clones alone and is incomplete. The sample comprises about 260,000 clones, approximately 84% of which are singletons, and approximately 2% rests with the top ten. The material sequenced was PBMCs. The receptor comes from a woman aged 40-49 years in good health and CMV-seropositive.

Written as DNA, the CDR3 is TGTGCCAGCAGTGAGACTAGCGGGAGATATTGGAATGAGCAGTTCTTC. Protein sequence: CASSETSGRYWNEQFF. This chain connects TRBV6-1 to TRBJ2-1, with TRBD2 matching 12 bases. The CDR3 has 16 amino acids. After removal of 3 bases from V and 7 bases from J, the junction contained 7 bases not matched to a gene. Germline CDR1 is MNHNS and CDR2 is SASEGT.